This TCR beta chain originates from a study of blood T cells in healthy people across ages. The germline V gene encodes CDR1 SGDLS and CDR2 YYNGEE. The CDR3 length is 14 residues. V dropped 6 bases and J dropped 3 bases, with 15 bases sitting between them. With a J-beta primer mix and a sample-barcoded 5' primer, a second PCR ran 7 to 11 cycles. A single record per CDR3 protein comes from TCRdb applying MiXCR to the 5' RACE reads. The data show about 1.4 million distinct CDR3 sequences, with 59% seen just once and 5.5% to 8% held by the top ten. The source of this sequence is a man younger than 35 in good health. The chain has TRBV9 and TRBJ1-1; D not certain. Sequencing was carried out using blood. The CDR3 DNA is TGTGCCAGCATCCAGGCTACAGCATACACTGAAGCTTTCTTT. Residues: CASIQATAYTEAFF.